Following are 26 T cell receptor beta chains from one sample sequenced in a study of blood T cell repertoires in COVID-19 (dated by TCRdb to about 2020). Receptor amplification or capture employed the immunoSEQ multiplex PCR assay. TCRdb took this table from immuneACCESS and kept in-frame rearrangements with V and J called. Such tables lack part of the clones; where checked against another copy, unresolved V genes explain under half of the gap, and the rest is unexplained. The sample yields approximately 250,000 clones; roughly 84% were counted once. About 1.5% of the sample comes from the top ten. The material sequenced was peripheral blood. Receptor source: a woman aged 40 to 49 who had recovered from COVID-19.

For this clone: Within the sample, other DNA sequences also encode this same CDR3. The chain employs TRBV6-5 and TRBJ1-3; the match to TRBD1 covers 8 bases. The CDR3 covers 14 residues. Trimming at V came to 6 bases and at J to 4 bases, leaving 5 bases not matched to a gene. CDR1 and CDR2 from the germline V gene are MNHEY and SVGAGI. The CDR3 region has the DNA TGTGCCAGCAGCTCTACAGGGGGAGGAAACACCATATATTTT. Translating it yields CASSSTGGGNTIYF.

CDR3 sequence: CASSLAGLAYHEQYF. CDR3 nucleotides: TGTGCCAGCAGCTTAGCGGGTCTAGCTTACCACGAGCAGTACTTC. This rearrangement joins TRBV7-9 to TRBJ2-7; TRBD2 might be the D (5 bases). The CDR3 is made up of 15 amino acids. Germline values: CDR1 SEHNR, CDR2 FQNEAQ (reference sequence). V was shortened by 0 bases and J by 5 bases, with 14 bases between the two germline ends. Full variable domain (rest looked up from reference TRBV7-9 and TRBJ2-7): DTGVSQNPRHKITKRGQNVTFRCDPISEHNRLYWYRQTLGQGPEFLTYFQNEAQLEKSRLLSDRFSAERPKGSFSTLEIQRTEQGDSAMYLCASSLAGLAYHEQYFGPGTRLTVT.

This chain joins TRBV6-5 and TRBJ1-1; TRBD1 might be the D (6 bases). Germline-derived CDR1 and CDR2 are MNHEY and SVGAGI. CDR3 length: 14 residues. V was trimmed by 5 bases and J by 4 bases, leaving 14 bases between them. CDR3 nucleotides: TGTGCCAGCAGTAGGGGGATTTCCCCCACTGAAGCTTTCTTT. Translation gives CASSRGISPTEAFF.

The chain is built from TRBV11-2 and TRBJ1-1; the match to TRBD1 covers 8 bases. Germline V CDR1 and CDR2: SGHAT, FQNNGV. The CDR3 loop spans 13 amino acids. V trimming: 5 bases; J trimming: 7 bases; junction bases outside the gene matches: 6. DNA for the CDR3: TGTGCCAGCAGCGGGCACAGGGGGGGTGAAGCTTTCTTT. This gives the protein CASSGHRGGEAFF. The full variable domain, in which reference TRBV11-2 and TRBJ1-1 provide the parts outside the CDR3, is EAGVAQSPRYKIIEKRQSVAFWCNPISGHATLYWYQQILGQGPKLLIQFQNNGVVDDSQLPKDRFSAERLKGVDSTLKIQPAKLEDSAVYLCASSGHRGGEAFFGQGTRLTVV.

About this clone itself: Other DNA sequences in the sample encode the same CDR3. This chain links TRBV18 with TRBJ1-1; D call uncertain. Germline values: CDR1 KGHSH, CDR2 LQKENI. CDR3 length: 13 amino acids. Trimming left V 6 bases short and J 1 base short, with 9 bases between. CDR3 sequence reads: CASSRTENTEAFF. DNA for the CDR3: TGTGCCAGCTCGCGAACTGAGAACACTGAAGCTTTCTTT.

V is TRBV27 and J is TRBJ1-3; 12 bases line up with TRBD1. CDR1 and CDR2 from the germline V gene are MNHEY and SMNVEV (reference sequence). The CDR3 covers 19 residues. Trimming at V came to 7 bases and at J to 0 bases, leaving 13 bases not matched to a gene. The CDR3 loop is CASNTPGQGAQFSGNTIYF. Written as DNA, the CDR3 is TGTGCCAGCAACACGCCGGGACAGGGGGCCCAATTCTCTGGAAACACCATATATTTT.

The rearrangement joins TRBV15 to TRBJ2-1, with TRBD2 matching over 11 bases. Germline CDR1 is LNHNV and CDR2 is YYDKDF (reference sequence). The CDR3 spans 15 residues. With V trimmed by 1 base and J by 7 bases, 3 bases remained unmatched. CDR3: CATSRGPSGGNEQFF. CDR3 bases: TGTGCCACCAGCAGAGGTCCTAGCGGGGGGAATGAGCAGTTCTTC.

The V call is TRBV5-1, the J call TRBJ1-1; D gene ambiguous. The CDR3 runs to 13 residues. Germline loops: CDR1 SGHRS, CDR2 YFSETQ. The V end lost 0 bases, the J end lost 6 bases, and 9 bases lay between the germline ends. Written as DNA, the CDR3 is TGCGCCAGCAGCTTGGGCACTCTTTCTGAAGCTTTCTTT. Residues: CASSLGTLSEAFF.

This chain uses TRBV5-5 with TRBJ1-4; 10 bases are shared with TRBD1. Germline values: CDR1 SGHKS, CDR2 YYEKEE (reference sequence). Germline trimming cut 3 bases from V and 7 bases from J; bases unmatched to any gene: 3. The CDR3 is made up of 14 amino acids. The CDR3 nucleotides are TGTGCCAGCAGCTCCGGGACAGGGGCTGAAAAACTGTTTTTT. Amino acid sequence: CASSSGTGAEKLFF.

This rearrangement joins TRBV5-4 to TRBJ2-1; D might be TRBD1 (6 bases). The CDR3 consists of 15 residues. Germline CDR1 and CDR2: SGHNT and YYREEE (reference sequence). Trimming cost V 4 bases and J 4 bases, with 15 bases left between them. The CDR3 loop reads CASSGGQYLYNEQFF. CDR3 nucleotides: TGTGCCAGCAGCGGGGGACAATACCTGTACAATGAGCAGTTCTTC.

The CDR3 DNA reads as TGTGCCAGCAGCTCGAACCGGGGCTACACCTTC. Its translation: CASSSNRGYTF. The chain employs TRBV6-5 and TRBJ1-2; D ambiguous. CDR3 length: 11 amino acids. Per the germline V gene, CDR1 is MNHEY and CDR2 is SVGAGI. The germline V and J ends were trimmed by 6 bases and 8 bases, with 10 bases remaining between them.

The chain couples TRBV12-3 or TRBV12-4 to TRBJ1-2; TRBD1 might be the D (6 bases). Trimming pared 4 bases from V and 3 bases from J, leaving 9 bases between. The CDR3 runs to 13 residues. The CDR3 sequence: CASSSGADYGYTF. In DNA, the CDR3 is TGTGCCAGCAGTTCAGGGGCGGACTATGGCTACACCTTC.

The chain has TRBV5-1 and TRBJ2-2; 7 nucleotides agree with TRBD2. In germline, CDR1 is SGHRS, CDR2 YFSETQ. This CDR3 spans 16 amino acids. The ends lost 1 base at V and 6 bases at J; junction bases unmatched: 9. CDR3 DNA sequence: TGCGCCAGCAGCTTGTATCCGGGGGGAAGTGCCGGGGAGCTGTTTTTT. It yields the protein CASSLYPGGSAGELFF.

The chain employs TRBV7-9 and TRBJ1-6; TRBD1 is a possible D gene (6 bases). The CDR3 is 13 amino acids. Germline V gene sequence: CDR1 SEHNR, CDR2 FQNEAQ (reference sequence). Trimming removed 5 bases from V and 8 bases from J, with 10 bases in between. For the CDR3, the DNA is TGTGCCAGCAGCCCCCGGACAGATTCACCCCTCCACTTT. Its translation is CASSPRTDSPLHF.

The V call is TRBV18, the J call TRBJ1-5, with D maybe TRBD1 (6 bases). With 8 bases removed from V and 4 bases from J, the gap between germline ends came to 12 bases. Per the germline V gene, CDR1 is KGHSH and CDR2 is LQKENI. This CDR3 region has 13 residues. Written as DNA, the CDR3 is TGTGCCAGCACCGAGGGGGGGAATCAGCCCCAGCATTTT. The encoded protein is CASTEGGNQPQHF.

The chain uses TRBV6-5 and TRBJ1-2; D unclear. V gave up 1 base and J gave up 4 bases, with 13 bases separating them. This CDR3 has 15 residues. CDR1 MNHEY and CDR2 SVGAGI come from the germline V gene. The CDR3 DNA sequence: TGTGCCAGCAGTTACTTCGTTTCGGGGTCCTATGGCTACACCTTC. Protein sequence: CASSYFVSGSYGYTF.

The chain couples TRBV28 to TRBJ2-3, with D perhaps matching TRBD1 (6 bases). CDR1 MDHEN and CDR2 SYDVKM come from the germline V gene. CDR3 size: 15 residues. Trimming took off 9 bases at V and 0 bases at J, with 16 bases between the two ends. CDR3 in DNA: TGTGCCAGTCTTGGACAGATATCTAGCACAGATACGCAGTATTTT. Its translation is CASLGQISSTDTQYF. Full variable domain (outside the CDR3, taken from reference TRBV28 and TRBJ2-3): DVKVTQSSRYLVKRTGEKVFLECVQDMDHENMFWYRQDPGLGLRLIYFSYDVKMKEKGDIPEGYSVSREKKERFSLILESASTNQTSMYLCASLGQISSTDTQYFGPGTRLTVL.

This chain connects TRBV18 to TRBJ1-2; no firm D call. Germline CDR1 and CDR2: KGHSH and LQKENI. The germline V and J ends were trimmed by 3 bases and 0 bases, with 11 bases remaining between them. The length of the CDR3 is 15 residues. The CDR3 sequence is CASSPSQLPNYGYTF. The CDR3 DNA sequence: TGTGCCAGCTCACCTAGCCAACTGCCTAACTATGGCTACACCTTC.

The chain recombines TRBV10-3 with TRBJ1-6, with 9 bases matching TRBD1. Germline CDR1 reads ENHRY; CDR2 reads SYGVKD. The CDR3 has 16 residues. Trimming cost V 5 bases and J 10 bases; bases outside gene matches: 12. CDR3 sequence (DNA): TGTGCCATCAGTACCCGACAGGGGGTCAACGGGTCACCCCTCCACTTT. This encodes CAISTRQGVNGSPLHF.

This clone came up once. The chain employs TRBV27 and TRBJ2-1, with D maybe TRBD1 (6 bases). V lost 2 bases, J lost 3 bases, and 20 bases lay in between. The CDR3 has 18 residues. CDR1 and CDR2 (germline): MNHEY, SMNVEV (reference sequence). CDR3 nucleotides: TGTGCCAGCAGTTTACTGGTCGTGGGGGACAAACGCTACAATGAGCAGTTCTTC. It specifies CASSLLVVGDKRYNEQFF.

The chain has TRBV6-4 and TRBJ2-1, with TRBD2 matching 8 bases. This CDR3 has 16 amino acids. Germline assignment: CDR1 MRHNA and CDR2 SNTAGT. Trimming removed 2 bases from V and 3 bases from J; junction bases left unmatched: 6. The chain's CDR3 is CASSDTMTSDYNEQFF. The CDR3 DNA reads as TGTGCCAGCAGTGACACCATGACTAGCGACTACAATGAGCAGTTCTTC.

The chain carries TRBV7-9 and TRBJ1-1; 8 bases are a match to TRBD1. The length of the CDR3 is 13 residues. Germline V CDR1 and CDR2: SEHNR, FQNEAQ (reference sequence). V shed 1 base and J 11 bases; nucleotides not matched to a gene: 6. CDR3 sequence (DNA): TGTGCCAGCAGCTTAGGACAGGGGTTTATGGCTTTCTTT. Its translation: CASSLGQGFMAFF.

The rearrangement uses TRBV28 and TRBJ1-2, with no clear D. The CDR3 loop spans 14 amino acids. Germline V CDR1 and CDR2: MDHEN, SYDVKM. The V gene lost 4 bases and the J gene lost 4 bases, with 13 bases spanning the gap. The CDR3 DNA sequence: TGTGCCAGCAGTTCTCTCCGACAAGCCTATGGCTACACCTTC. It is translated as CASSSLRQAYGYTF.

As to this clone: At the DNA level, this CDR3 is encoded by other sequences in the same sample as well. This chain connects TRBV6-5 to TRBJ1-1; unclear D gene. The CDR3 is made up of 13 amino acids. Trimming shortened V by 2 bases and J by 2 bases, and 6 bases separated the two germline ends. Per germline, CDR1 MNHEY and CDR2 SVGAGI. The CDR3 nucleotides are TGTGCCAGCAGTTACGCAGGTAACACTGAAGCTTTCTTT. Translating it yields CASSYAGNTEAFF.

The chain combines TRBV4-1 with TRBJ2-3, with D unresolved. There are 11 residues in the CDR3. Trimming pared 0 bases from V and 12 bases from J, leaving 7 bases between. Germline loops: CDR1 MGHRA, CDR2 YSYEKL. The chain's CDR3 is CASSQEKLQYF. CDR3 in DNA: TGCGCCAGCAGCCAAGAAAAGCTTCAGTATTTT.

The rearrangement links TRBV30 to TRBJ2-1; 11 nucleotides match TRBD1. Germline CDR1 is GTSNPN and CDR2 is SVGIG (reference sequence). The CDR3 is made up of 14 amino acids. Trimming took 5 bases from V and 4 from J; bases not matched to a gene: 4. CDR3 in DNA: TGTGCCTGGTTGGGACAGGGGGATTACAATGAGCAGTTCTTC. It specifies CAWLGQGDYNEQFF.